This T cell receptor beta chain was sequenced for a study of blood T cell repertoires in COVID-19. Study overall: The United States, Italy and Spain supplied acute and convalescent COVID-19 samples. Sources were T cells, B-cell-depleted T cells, or PBMCs; the material itself was cDNA or gDNA.

Germline V CDR1 and CDR2: MNHNS, SASEGT. The CDR3 extends over 14 amino acids. With 1 base removed from V and 5 bases from J, the gap between germline ends came to 12 bases. This clone appeared a few times. How the authors handled the data: For nucleated cells, counts were estimated from reference gene primer amplification. The data were produced by immunoSEQ multiplex PCR, yet TCRdb's version contains in-frame clones alone and is incomplete. For V, J and clone size, that table is used; D and trimming come from the DNA. The data contain 90,000 to 150,000 clones, roughly 85% of them singletons. The receptor was derived from a man older than 75 with acute or convalescent COVID-19. The chain employs TRBV6-1 and TRBJ2-7; D unresolved. The specimen sequenced was peripheral blood. The CDR3 DNA reads as TGTGCCAGCAGTGAAGTCCCGGGTTACAACGAGCAGTACTTC. It is translated as CASSEVPGYNEQYF.